This entry is about one T cell receptor beta chain. A junction end diverges from the germline sequence, so it may reflect a read error. The sample belongs to a study of blood T cells in healthy people across ages. The CDR3 is 15 amino acids. In germline, CDR1 is ENHRY, CDR2 SYGVKD. A second roughly 7 to 12 cycle PCR used barcoded and J-beta primers. TCRdb ran MiXCR on the 5' RACE reads and lists one entry per CDR3 protein. The sample has about 770,000 distinct CDR3 sequences, roughly 44% seen once. The source is a man between 60 and 75 years old in good health. The sequenced material came from blood. The chain has TRBV10-3 and TRBJ1-5, with 9 bases that match TRBD1. For the CDR3, the DNA is TGTGCCACCGGGACAGGGATTGGCGGCAATCAGGCCCAGCATTTT. Amino acid sequence: CATGTGIGGNQAQHF.